The sequence of this T cell receptor beta chain was determined in a study of CD8+ T cells in alopecia areata. Study results and limitations: Many expanded lesional clones stayed in scalp and blood while on tofacitinib. Expanded CD8+ clones among the top 100, as well as scalp clonality, were significantly decreased by tofacitinib.

Treatment here: oral pan-JAK inhibitor, 5-10 mg twice daily. CD4+ and CD8+ T cells were sorted from PBMCs stained for CD3, CD4 and CD8. The germline V gene encodes CDR1 MGHRA and CDR2 YSYEKL. Trimming took 0 bases from V and 10 from J, leaving 15 bases between them. CDR3 length: 15 residues. Sequencing relied on a cDNA template that was reverse transcribed from extracted RNA. The table came from immunoSEQ multiplex PCR; TCRdb's copy has only in-frame clones and leaves some out. The repertoire has fewer than 250,000 clones, around three fifths of them found once; the top ten carry more than 3.5%. In regard to this clone: Its matching antigen is unknown.

This sequence originates from a human donor with alopecia areata. The specimen was CD4+ T cells sorted from blood, collected at week 4, from a patient treated with tofacitinib. This sequence joins TRBV4-1 and TRBJ1-4, with unresolved D. Here the CDR3 reads CASSQEPVSGRKLFF. The CDR3 bases are TGCGCCAGCAGCCAAGAGCCCGTCAGCGGTAGAAAACTGTTTTTT.